This T cell receptor (beta chain) was observed in a study of blood T cells in healthy people across ages. Findings of the study overall: There were more naive CD4+ cells and higher diversity in long-lived donors than in aged donors. TCR beta diversity per million T cells fell roughly linearly with age.

PBMCs, at least 7 million per sample, were isolated. Germline CDR1 reads SEHNR; CDR2 reads FQNEAQ (reference sequence). Trimming took off 3 bases at V and 8 bases at J, with 13 bases between the two ends. The CDR3 covers 14 residues. With a J-beta primer mix and a sample-barcoded 5' primer, a second PCR ran 7 to 11 cycles. TCRdb re-called the 5' RACE reads with MiXCR, one entry per CDR3 protein. The sample gives almost 1 million distinct CDR3 sequences, 45% to 60% of which show up once; about a fifth is in the top ten. In regard to this clonotype: Its antigen is not identified.

The source of this sequence is a woman in her fifties or sixties in good health. The sample consisted of blood. The chain recombines TRBV7-9 with TRBJ1-4; tentatively, D is TRBD1 (5 bases). In nucleotides, the CDR3 is TGTGCCAGCAGCTTTACAGGCCGACTAGAAAAACTGTTTTTT. Protein: CASSFTGRLEKLFF.